This T cell receptor (beta chain) comes out of a study of CD8 T cells in ankylosing spondylitis. General study points: Blood of patients with ankylosing spondylitis appeared to be characterized by a TCR beta motif of eight or nine highly homologous variants. Disease-linked clones were found to be CD8+ and relatively rare in peripheral blood. According to the report, clones linked to the disease were significantly enriched in matched synovial fluid samples taken from ankylosing spondylitis patients.

Germline V lookup: CDR1 DFQATT, CDR2 SNEGSKA (reference sequence). The V end was cut by 0 bases, the J end by 0 bases, with 9 bases between. This CDR3 is built from 15 residues. This clonotype was detected many times. Its antigen is unknown. MiXCR, applied by TCRdb to the 5' RACE reads, yields one record per CDR3 protein. The sample records about 540,000 distinct CDR3 sequences, roughly 13% being singletons. This receptor was taken from a male donor with ankylosing spondylitis. The chain recombines TRBV20-1 with TRBJ1-5, with a tentative D call TRBD1 (5 bases). Input material: blood, either unsorted or a sorted T cell fraction (not recorded which). The CDR3 sequence is CSARDATVSNQPQHF. Written as DNA, the CDR3 is TGCAGTGCTAGAGATGCGACAGTTAGCAATCAGCCCCAGCATTTT.